What follows are 14 T cell receptor beta chains derived from one specimen sequenced in a study of vaccination effects on CD4 cells after COVID-19. Antigen-specific CD4+ T cells expanded by the ViraFEST assay with viral peptide pools were then sequenced. Once cultured for nine to ten days, the cells underwent separation to obtain CD4+ T cells. The vaccine given was either BNT162b2 or mRNA-1273, in two doses. Assay used: immunoSEQ multiplex PCR; TCRdb lists only in-frame clones, some missing. The sample gives fewer than 40,000 clones, roughly 79% of which show up once; just under 2% is in the top ten. These receptors are not linked to any known antigen. The sequences come from CD4+ T cells from PBMCs cultured with HCoV-NL63 spike peptides, collected after COVID-19 vaccination. These receptors all come from a human donor who received a COVID-19 vaccine. Some clones in this sample may be carry-over from other donors' samples.

V usage is TRBV2 and J usage is TRBJ2-3; D perhaps matches TRBD2 (5 bases). Germline CDR1 and CDR2: SNHLY and FYNNEI. This CDR3 is built from 15 residues. Trimming removed 6 bases from V and 1 base from J, with 14 bases in between. CDR3 DNA sequence: TGTGCCAGCAGAGGCCGTTCCGGGGGCACAGATACGCAGTATTTT. The encoded protein is CASRGRSGGTDTQYF.

The CDR3 DNA is TGTGCCAGCTCAGACACAGGGGTGACGAATGAAAAACTGTTTTTT. It yields the protein CASSDTGVTNEKLFF. This chain joins TRBV28 and TRBJ1-4; TRBD1 matches 7 bases. Germline-derived CDR1 and CDR2 are MDHEN and SYDVKM. The CDR3 contains 15 residues. V dropped 8 bases and J dropped 5; count of bases not matched to a gene: 11.

Only one count was recorded for this clone. The chain couples TRBV9 to TRBJ1-3, with TRBD1 as a possible D gene (5 bases). The CDR3 contains 18 residues. The V and J ends lost 4 bases and 4 bases respectively, with 24 bases between them. Per the germline V gene, CDR1 is SGDLS and CDR2 is YYNGEE. DNA for the CDR3: TGTGCCAGCAGCCCTCGTTATCAGGGAGGGAGAGTAGGAAACACCATATATTTT. Its protein product is CASSPRYQGGRVGNTIYF.

The genes are TRBV5-1 and TRBJ1-4, with D uncertain. With 4 bases removed from V and 3 bases from J, the gap between germline ends came to 10 bases. The CDR3 contains 14 residues. Germline V gene sequence: CDR1 SGHRS, CDR2 YFSETQ. CDR3 nucleotide sequence: TGCGCCAGCAGCGCGAATGGCCCTAATGAAAAACTGTTTTTT. This encodes CASSANGPNEKLFF.

The rearrangement links TRBV7-3 to TRBJ2-2; possible D gene TRBD1, 7 bases. Trimming took off 7 bases at V and 3 bases at J, with 12 bases between the two ends. Per germline, CDR1 SGHTA and CDR2 FQGTGA. The CDR3 has 14 amino acids. The CDR3 sequence is CASKEGAYTGELFF. CDR3 sequence (DNA): TGTGCCAGCAAGGAGGGGGCCTACACCGGGGAGCTGTTTTTT.

The chain joins TRBV19 to TRBJ1-2, with unresolved D. The CDR3 runs 14 residues. V lost 4 bases, J lost 7 bases, and 16 bases lay in between. Germline loops: CDR1 LNHDA, CDR2 SQIVND (reference sequence). The CDR3 coding sequence is TGTGCCAGTAGTACCCCGACGAAGCGACGTGGCTACACCTTC. It specifies CASSTPTKRRGYTF.

The chain is built from TRBV2 and TRBJ1-2; perhaps TRBD1 as D (6 bases). The CDR3 extends over 15 amino acids. Germline CDR1 is SNHLY and CDR2 is FYNNEI. The V gene lost 6 bases and the J gene lost 4 bases, with 18 bases spanning the gap. The CDR3: CASRARDNHFYGYTF. CDR3 nucleotide sequence: TGTGCCAGCAGGGCTCGGGACAACCATTTCTATGGCTACACCTTC.

The J gene is TRBJ2-2, the V gene TRBV3-1 (or the pseudogene TRBV3-2); D remains unclear. This CDR3 spans 16 amino acids. Germline V gene lookup returns CDR1 LGHDT and CDR2 YNNKEL (reference sequence). Trimming cost V 1 base and J 4 bases, with 13 bases left between them. CDR3 region: CASSQALGSGTGELFF. The CDR3 DNA reads as TGTGCCAGCAGCCAAGCGCTAGGATCGGGCACCGGGGAGCTGTTTTTT.

This sequence joins TRBV11-2 and TRBJ2-1; TRBD2 matches 12 bases. Unmatched junction bases numbered 4, after V lost 3 bases and J lost 4 bases. Germline V gene lookup returns CDR1 SGHAT and CDR2 FQNNGV. The CDR3 runs to 16 residues. This CDR3 reads CASSLLAGGLYNEQFF. In DNA form, the CDR3 reads TGTGCCAGCAGCTTGCTAGCGGGGGGGCTATACAATGAGCAGTTCTTC. Full variable domain (rest looked up from reference TRBV11-2 and TRBJ2-1): EAGVAQSPRYKIIEKRQSVAFWCNPISGHATLYWYQQILGQGPKLLIQFQNNGVVDDSQLPKDRFSAERLKGVDSTLKIQPAKLEDSAVYLCASSLLAGGLYNEQFFGPGTRLTVL.

The V call is TRBV4-1, the J call TRBJ1-1; D is perhaps TRBD1 (6 bases). Germline loops: CDR1 MGHRA, CDR2 YSYEKL. The CDR3 contains 17 residues. V lost 0 bases, J lost 3 bases, and 17 bases lay in between. This CDR3 reads CASSQDPPGAGYTEAFF. The CDR3 region has the DNA TGCGCCAGCAGCCAAGATCCGCCGGGGGCCGGGTACACTGAAGCTTTCTTT.

V usage is TRBV4-2 and J usage is TRBJ1-2; D remains ambiguous. The CDR3 consists of 16 residues. Trimming removed 3 bases at V and 4 bases at J, with 18 bases between. Germline V lookup: CDR1 LGHNA, CDR2 YNFKEQ. CDR3 amino acids: CASSHPRAGEAYGYTF. The DNA for the CDR3 is TGTGCCAGCAGCCATCCTCGCGCCGGGGAGGCCTATGGCTACACCTTC.

This clone showed up just a few times. The CDR3 protein is CASSQGWGGESPLHF. CDR3 in DNA: TGTGCCAGCAGCCAAGGGTGGGGAGGGGAGTCACCCCTCCACTTT. The J gene is TRBJ1-6, the V gene TRBV3-1 (or the pseudogene TRBV3-2), with D possibly TRBD1 on 5 matching bases. The CDR3 is 15 amino acids. Germline V gives CDR1 LGHDT, CDR2 YNNKEL (reference sequence). V dropped 1 base and J dropped 10 bases, with 14 bases sitting between them.

The chain uses TRBV21-1 and TRBJ2-7. TRBV21-1 is deemed a pseudogene. CDR3 length equals 14 residues. The CDR3 nucleotides read TGTGCCAGCAGCAGCAGGGCAGAGGGGTACGAGCAGTACGTC. This encodes CASSSRAEGYEQYV.

The rearrangement joins TRBV24-1 to TRBJ2-2, with 11 bases lining up with TRBD1. The CDR3 consists of 16 residues. J gave up 4 bases and V 5 bases, and 5 bases lay outside the gene matches. From germline, CDR1 is KGHDR and CDR2 SFDVKD. In DNA form, the CDR3 reads TGTGCCACCAGTGCCCTCGGGACAGGGGGCACCGGGGAGCTGTTTTTT. Its translation is CATSALGTGGTGELFF.